The rows below give T cell receptor beta chains drawn from one sample of a study of molecular identifiers for immune sequencing clone quantification. TCRdb itself ran the PCR reads through MiXCR, one entry per CDR3 protein. The table shows approximately 500,000 distinct CDR3 sequences, with roughly 23% occurring only once. The sequenced sample consisted of naive CD8+ T cells from blood, with Jurkat cell RNA spiked in. The receptors here all came from a human donor in good health. Some libraries in this study had Jurkat cell RNA spiked in. Each CDR3 is given with its conserved first and last residue. D genes are given only for firm matches.

cdr3_length j_call v_call d_call cdr3_aa
15 TRBJ2-7 TRBV9 NA CASSEGAGVYYEQYF
15 TRBJ2-1 TRBV12-3/TRBV12-4 TRBD2 CASSQYREGYNEQFF
16 TRBJ1-2 TRBV7-9 NA CASSLPAGGLDYGYTF
12 TRBJ1-1 TRBV29-1 NA CSVELMNTEAFF
15 TRBJ2-5 TRBV5-4 TRBD2 CASSLGTGGPMVQYF
16 TRBJ2-2 TRBV7-9 NA CASSLIGGANTGELFF
16 TRBJ2-3 TRBV4-1 NA CASSQEGIPSTDTQYF
16 TRBJ1-1 TRBV7-9 NA CASSLSLGLAGAEAFF
13 TRBJ2-1 TRBV7-9 NA CASSLAGRNEQFF
15 TRBJ2-7 TRBV19 TRBD1 CASSPGTGGYYEQYF
15 TRBJ2-5 TRBV12-3/TRBV12-4 NA CASTPAEGVQETQYF
13 TRBJ2-7 TRBV30 NA CAWRANGAYEQYF
15 TRBJ2-7 TRBV12-3/TRBV12-4 TRBD2 CASSPSGLAGYEQYF
17 TRBJ2-5 TRBV4-1 TRBD1 CASSLGQGQVGQETQYF
17 TRBJ2-1 TRBV4-3 NA CASSQDTMLSSYNEQFF
23 TRBJ2-6 TRBV7-5 NA CISVPAALDYSGGPSSGANVLTF
16 TRBJ2-5 TRBV7-6 NA CASSLVAAYYQETQYF
14 TRBJ2-3 TRBV5-4 NA CASSPASSEDTQYF
15 TRBJ2-7 TRBV27 TRBD1 CASSFGQGAFYEQYF
15 TRBJ1-6 TRBV12-3/TRBV12-4 TRBD1 CASSLLGDRVPPLHF
12 TRBJ2-1 TRBV18 NA CASSPVGNEQFF
14 TRBJ2-4 TRBV28 NA CASNLWESKNIQYF
14 TRBJ2-1 TRBV23-1 NA CASSLKDPGYEQFF
18 TRBJ1-1 TRBV5-5 TRBD1 CASSLTQPEGGENTEAFF
13 TRBJ2-1 TRBV30 NA CAWSVFAFNEQFF
14 TRBJ2-7 TRBV5-3 NA CASSSQAASYEQYF
16 TRBJ2-7 TRBV27 NA CASSSPSRQGNYEQYF
14 TRBJ1-2 TRBV10-3 TRBD1 CAISEPGQHYGYTF
14 TRBJ2-3 TRBV7-9 NA CASSSSLGTDTQYF
17 TRBJ1-1 TRBV5-1 TRBD1 CASSFTGARSGNTEALF
14 TRBJ2-1 TRBV19 TRBD2 CASTAGGPHNEQFF
18 TRBJ2-3 TRBV13 TRBD1 CASSLGLAGGWRTDTQYF